A single sample gave rise to the 11 T cell receptor beta chains below, sequenced in a study of blood T cell repertoires in COVID-19. The data were produced by immunoSEQ multiplex PCR, yet TCRdb's version contains in-frame clones alone and is incomplete. The sample has some 19,000 clones, under 90% seen once; the top ten hold around 5.6%. The sequenced material came from peripheral blood. The receptors were sampled from a human donor in a cohort sampled during active COVID-19.

The V gene is TRBV5-1, the J gene TRBJ2-1; a weak D match, TRBD2 (6 bases). V lost 0 bases and J 7 bases, leaving 14 bases between the germline ends. The CDR3 has 15 amino acids. CDR1 and CDR2 from the germline V gene are SGHRS and YFSETQ. The CDR3 region has the DNA TGCGCCAGCAGCTTGGCCCCCTGGGGGGAAAATGAGCAGTTCTTC. Translated, it gives CASSLAPWGENEQFF.

The genes are TRBV11-2 and TRBJ2-5; 11 positions match TRBD2. This CDR3 has 16 residues. The V gene end was trimmed by 7 bases and the J gene end by 1 base; junction bases not matched to a gene: 8. Per germline, CDR1 SGHAT and CDR2 FQNNGV. The CDR3: CASTPPGTSGQETQYF. For the CDR3, the DNA is TGTGCCAGCACCCCCCCCGGGACTAGCGGCCAAGAGACCCAGTACTTC.

This rearrangement joins TRBV5-1 to TRBJ1-4; a possible D gene is TRBD1 (6 bases). Per the germline V gene, CDR1 is SGHRS and CDR2 is YFSETQ. The CDR3 sequence is 15 residues long. V lost 4 bases to trimming and J lost 7 bases, with 17 bases between them. The CDR3 sequence: CASSVQQGVGEKLFF. CDR3 DNA: TGCGCCAGCAGCGTGCAACAGGGCGTCGGTGAAAAACTGTTTTTT.

In its sample, this clone ranks as medium-sized. The gene calls are TRBV24-1 and TRBJ2-3; 12 bases fit TRBD2. Germline trimming cut 7 bases from V and 5 bases from J; bases unmatched to any gene: 12. The germline V gene has CDR1 KGHDR and CDR2 SFDVKD. CDR3 length: 17 amino acids. The CDR3 loop is CATRPRPSGRAGDTQYF. In DNA, the CDR3 is TGTGCCACCAGACCAAGACCTAGCGGGAGGGCCGGAGATACGCAGTATTTT.

The chain joins TRBV14 to TRBJ2-5, with 10 nucleotides matching TRBD1. Germline values: CDR1 SGHDN, CDR2 FVKESK. CDR3 length: 16 residues. The J segment lost 2 bases and the V segment lost 2 bases, leaving 5 bases of the junction unmatched. The CDR3 nucleotides are TGTGCCAGCAGCCAAAGGGACAGGGGAAGACAAGAGACCCAGTACTTC. Protein product: CASSQRDRGRQETQYF. The entire variable domain, with the rest obtained from reference TRBV14 and TRBJ2-5, is as follows: EAGVTQFPSHSVIEKGQTVTLRCDPISGHDNLYWYRRVMGKEIKFLLHFVKESKQDESGMPNNRFLAERTGGTYSTLKVQPAELEDSGVYFCASSQRDRGRQETQYFGPGTRLLVL.

The chain recombines TRBV4-3 with TRBJ2-5; 8 bases are a match to TRBD2. Germline CDR1 is LGHNA and CDR2 is YSLEER. The CDR3 length is 18 residues. The trim removed 1 base at V and 1 base at J, leaving 11 bases unmatched. The CDR3 DNA reads as TGCGCCAGCAGCCAAGCTTCCTCTCCTAGCGGGCTCCAAGAGACCCAGTACTTC. It translates to CASSQASSPSGLQETQYF.

The chain combines TRBV2 with TRBJ1-1; D possibly corresponds to TRBD1 (6 bases). This CDR3 contains 14 residues. Trimming shortened V by 2 bases and J by 1 base, and 8 bases separated the two germline ends. Germline CDR1 and CDR2: SNHLY and FYNNEI. The DNA for the CDR3 is TGTGCCAGCAGTGAAATGGGACAGAACACTGAAGCTTTCTTT. Translated, it gives CASSEMGQNTEAFF.

The rearrangement uses TRBV11-2 and TRBJ2-7; no definite D call. CDR3 length equals 13 residues. V gave up 7 bases and J gave up 2 bases, with 12 bases separating them. Germline CDR1 is SGHAT and CDR2 is FQNNGV. In DNA form, the CDR3 reads TGTGCCAGCACCCGGGTCTCTCCCTACGAGCAGTACTTC. Its translation: CASTRVSPYEQYF. The whole variable domain, remainder taken from reference TRBV11-2 and TRBJ2-7, is EAGVAQSPRYKIIEKRQSVAFWCNPISGHATLYWYQQILGQGPKLLIQFQNNGVVDDSQLPKDRFSAERLKGVDSTLKIQPAKLEDSAVYLCASTRVSPYEQYFGPGTRLTVT.

This clone is a singleton in its sample. V is TRBV19 and J is TRBJ2-7; TRBD2 matches at 14 bases. CDR1 is LNHDA, CDR2 SQIVND, per germline (reference sequence). CDR3 length: 16 amino acids. V lost 5 bases, J lost 4 bases, and 7 bases stayed unmatched. CDR3 in DNA: TGTGCCAGTAGTGCCGGGACTAGCGGGAGTAGGTACGAGCAGTACTTC. This sequence encodes CASSAGTSGSRYEQYF. Full variable domain (rest looked up from reference TRBV19 and TRBJ2-7): DGGITQSPKYLFRKEGQNVTLSCEQNLNHDAMYWYRQDPGQGLRLIYYSQIVNDFQKGDIAEGYSVSREKKESFPLTVTSAQKNPTAFYLCASSAGTSGSRYEQYFGPGTRLTVT.

This clone was detected only once. The chain recombines TRBV6-5 with TRBJ2-7; 10 bases line up with TRBD2. Germline trimming cut 4 bases from V and 3 bases from J; bases unmatched to any gene: 3. The CDR3 consists of 14 residues. CDR1 MNHEY and CDR2 SVGAGI come from the germline V gene. DNA for the CDR3: TGTGCCAGCAGTTCGGGACTAGCGAACTACGAGCAGTACTTC. It encodes CASSSGLANYEQYF.

The chain links TRBV3-1 (or the pseudogene TRBV3-2) to TRBJ2-1, with 7 bases matching TRBD2. V trimming: 2 bases; J trimming: 8 bases; junction bases outside the gene matches: 9. CDR3 length: 15 amino acids. CDR1 is LGHDT and CDR2 is YNNKEL in the germline V gene (reference sequence). CDR3 region: CASSQRREGWYEQFF. The CDR3 region has the DNA TGTGCCAGCAGCCAAAGGAGGGAGGGTTGGTATGAGCAGTTCTTC.